The rows below give T cell receptor beta chains drawn from one sample of a study of T cells after yellow fever vaccination. MiXCR, applied by TCRdb to the 5' RACE reads, yields one record per CDR3 protein. In the table there are hundreds of thousands of distinct CDR3 sequences, under 20% of which are singletons. The sequenced sample was PBMCs, obtained before the yellow fever booster vaccination. Receptors were obtained from a man between 18 and 35 years old who received the YFV17D yellow fever vaccine. CDR3s include the opening cysteine and the closing phenylalanine or tryptophan. The D gene is left open where the match is weak. Rows may omit the clone size; those that give it use once, few, many or a size class.

>TRBV20-1|few|NA|TRBJ2-1
CSARNLPPYNEQFF
TGCAGTGCTAGAAATCTCCCCCCGTACAATGAGCAGTTCTTC
>TRBV5-5|NA|TRBD2|TRBJ2-5
CASSLVVGGAETQYF
TGTGCCAGCAGCTTGGTGGTGGGAGGGGCAGAGACCCAGTACTTC
>TRBV25-1|NA|NA|TRBJ2-3
CASSEGAPDTQYF
TGTGCCAGCAGTGAAGGGGCTCCAGATACGCAGTATTTT
>TRBV7-2|few|TRBD2|TRBJ2-2
CASSVTSGGVPGELFF
TGTGCCAGCAGCGTGACTAGCGGGGGGGTTCCCGGGGAGCTGTTTTTT
>TRBV10-3|NA|NA|TRBJ2-3
CAISEGESGTDTQYF
TGTGCCATCAGTGAAGGAGAGAGTGGCACAGATACGCAGTATTTT
>TRBV4-1|few|NA|TRBJ2-5
CASRDFQETQYF
TGCGCCAGCCGGGACTTCCAAGAGACCCAGTACTTC
>TRBV6-2/TRBV6-3|few|NA|TRBJ1-1
CASTNDHLNTEAFF
TGTGCCAGCACTAATGACCATCTGAACACTGAAGCTTTCTTT
>TRBV5-5|NA|NA|TRBJ1-2
CASSLNIRQGGYTF
TGTGCCAGCAGCTTGAACATCAGGCAGGGTGGCTACACCTTC
>TRBV6-6|many|NA|TRBJ2-5
CASSRNYKETQYF
TGTGCCAGCAGTCGAAACTACAAAGAGACCCAGTACTTC
>TRBV7-2|few|TRBD1|TRBJ2-4
CASSLEQGRNIQYF
TGTGCCAGCAGCTTGGAACAGGGGCGGAACATTCAGTACTTC
>TRBV7-2|few|NA|TRBJ1-5
CASSVGYGAGAQPQHF
TGTGCCAGCAGCGTAGGTTATGGTGCGGGGGCTCAGCCCCAGCATTTT
>TRBV3-1|few|TRBD1|TRBJ1-1
CASRWMDRPTEAFF
TGTGCCAGCAGATGGATGGACAGGCCGACTGAAGCTTTCTTT
>TRBV5-1|few|TRBD2|TRBJ2-3
CASSLAPSGGLSTDTQYF
TGCGCCAGCAGCTTGGCGCCTAGCGGGGGGTTGAGCACAGATACGCAGTATTTT
>TRBV7-9|few|NA|TRBJ1-1
CASSVAGFGEAFF
TGTGCCAGCAGCGTAGCCGGTTTCGGTGAAGCTTTCTTT
>TRBV6-5|NA|TRBD1|TRBJ2-7
CASSYSDRGSSYEQYF
TGTGCCAGCAGTTACAGCGACAGGGGGTCGTCCTACGAGCAGTACTTC
>TRBV10-3|NA|NA|TRBJ1-5
CAISESAAQSQHF
TGTGCCATCAGTGAGTCGGCTGCTCAGTCCCAGCATTTT
>TRBV9|NA|NA|TRBJ2-1
CASSVSSKYNEQFF
TGTGCCAGCAGCGTAAGCAGTAAATACAATGAGCAGTTCTTC
>TRBV20-1|many|TRBD2|TRBJ2-3
CSARLSGGRLDTQYF
TGCAGTGCTAGGCTTAGCGGGGGAAGGTTAGATACGCAGTATTTT
>TRBV4-3|few|NA|TRBJ1-3
CASSQEGGRTGNTIYF
TGCGCCAGCAGCCAAGAGGGGGGGAGGACTGGAAACACCATATATTTT
>TRBV12-3/TRBV12-4|few|NA|TRBJ1-4
CASSYGTSLGEKLFF
TGTGCCAGCAGTTACGGGACTTCACTAGGGGAAAAACTGTTTTTT
>TRBV7-8|NA|TRBD1|TRBJ2-7
CASSQNRGPLSYEQYF
TGTGCCAGCAGCCAGAACAGGGGGCCCCTGTCCTACGAGCAGTACTTC
>TRBV7-2|few|TRBD1|TRBJ1-1
CASTPGGQGARWDTEAFF
TGTGCCAGCACCCCAGGGGGACAGGGGGCGCGTTGGGACACTGAAGCTTTCTTT
>TRBV20-1|few|NA|TRBJ2-3
CSASGFAMTSTDTQYF
TGCAGTGCTAGCGGATTTGCGATGACTAGCACAGATACGCAGTATTTT
>TRBV12-3/TRBV12-4|few|NA|TRBJ1-2
CASSLAQLFQGYTF
TGTGCCAGCAGTTTAGCGCAGCTATTCCAGGGCTACACCTTC
>TRBV3-1|NA|TRBD2|TRBJ2-4
CASSQVSSGEGKNIQYF
TGTGCCAGCAGCCAAGTCTCTAGCGGGGAAGGCAAAAACATTCAGTACTTC
>TRBV6-1|few|TRBD1|TRBJ2-7
CASSEADRGGEQYF
TGTGCCAGCAGTGAAGCGGACAGGGGTGGCGAGCAGTACTTC
>TRBV7-3|few|TRBD1|TRBJ2-1
CASSPRQGEGHEQFF
TGTGCCAGCAGCCCCCGACAGGGAGAGGGTCATGAGCAGTTCTTC
>TRBV29-1|few|TRBD2|TRBJ2-3
CSDQGLGGDTQYF
TGCAGCGACCAGGGACTAGGGGGAGATACGCAGTATTTT
>TRBV20-1|few|NA|TRBJ2-7
CSAGTSTYEQYF
TGCAGTGCCGGGACGAGTACCTACGAGCAGTACTTC
>TRBV20-1|few|NA|TRBJ1-5
CSARQGAVDQPQHF
TGCAGTGCTCGCCAAGGGGCGGTCGATCAGCCCCAGCATTTT
>TRBV6-5|few|NA|TRBJ2-5
CASRRATPQETQYF
TGTGCCAGCAGGAGAGCCACTCCTCAAGAGACCCAGTACTTC
>TRBV10-3|NA|TRBD1|TRBJ1-1
CAITLGQDTEAFF
TGTGCCATCACCCTAGGACAGGACACTGAAGCTTTCTTT
>TRBV19|few|NA|TRBJ1-5
CASSNWEGQPQHF
TGTGCCAGTAGTAACTGGGAGGGGCAGCCCCAGCATTTT
>TRBV7-2|few|NA|TRBJ2-1
CASSLGGRLSVRGEQFF
TGTGCCAGCAGCTTAGGTGGTAGGCTCTCGGTTCGAGGAGAGCAGTTCTTC
>TRBV12-3/TRBV12-4|few|NA|TRBJ2-3
CASTQTRSDTQYF
TGTGCCAGCACCCAGACCCGATCTGATACGCAGTATTTT
>TRBV6-5|few|NA|TRBJ1-1
CASSYSIGVNTEAFF
TGTGCCAGCAGTTACTCGATAGGGGTAAACACTGAAGCTTTCTTT
>TRBV6-2/TRBV6-3|NA|NA|TRBJ1-1
CASSLTTGPAFF
TGTGCCAGCAGCTTGACGACAGGCCCAGCTTTCTTT
>TRBV4-2|NA|TRBD2|TRBJ2-3
CASSQNSGGAYSSTDTQYF
TGTGCCAGCAGCCAAAATAGCGGGGGGGCCTACAGTAGCACAGATACGCAGTATTTT
>TRBV20-1|NA|NA|TRBJ1-6
CSASKGSLDSPLHF
TGCAGTGCTAGTAAGGGCAGCCTTGATTCACCCCTCCACTTT
>TRBV29-1|NA|NA|TRBJ2-3
CSVGSFDTQYF
TGCAGCGTTGGTTCATTCGATACGCAGTATTTT